These T cell receptor beta chains were read from a single sample in a study of blood T cell repertoires in COVID-19. Sequencing used immunoSEQ multiplex PCR; TCRdb keeps in-frame clones, though not all of them. The table records over 150,000 clones, 87% of them present only once. Sequencing was performed on peripheral blood. Every receptor here comes from a woman between 18 and 29 years old who had recovered from COVID-19. CDR3s include the opening cysteine and the closing phenylalanine or tryptophan. The order of the fields is V gene, clone size, J gene, D gene, CDR3 protein, CDR3 DNA. The D gene is left open where the match is weak. For some rows the clone size is stated as once, few or many, or as a class when expanded; others skip it.

v_gene: TRBV21-1; abundance: once; j_gene: TRBJ1-1; d_gene: -; CDR3aa: CAKGRVRGAGTEAFF; CDR3nt: TGTGCCAAAGGGCGGGTACGGGGGGCCGGCACTGAAGCTTTCTTT
v_gene: TRBV7-6; abundance: -; j_gene: TRBJ2-7; d_gene: -; CDR3aa: CASSLGLPLEAYEQYF; CDR3nt: TGTGCCAGCAGCTTAGGACTTCCCCTGGAGGCCTACGAGCAGTACTTC
v_gene: TRBV7-2; abundance: -; j_gene: TRBJ1-4; d_gene: -; CDR3aa: CASSLSSGGIEKLFF; CDR3nt: TGTGCCAGCAGCTTATCCTCGGGGGGAATTGAAAAACTGTTTTTT
v_gene: TRBV4-3; abundance: -; j_gene: TRBJ2-5; d_gene: -; CDR3aa: CASSQERAGATQYF; CDR3nt: TGCGCCAGCAGCCAAGAACGAGCTGGGGCGACCCAGTACTTC
v_gene: TRBV15; abundance: -; j_gene: TRBJ1-2; d_gene: -; CDR3aa: CATSTQGADWREGYTF; CDR3nt: TGTGCCACCAGCACCCAAGGAGCTGATTGGCGGGAGGGCTACACCTTC
v_gene: TRBV5-1; abundance: once; j_gene: TRBJ1-5; d_gene: -; CDR3aa: CASSLGAYSNQPQHF; CDR3nt: TGCGCCAGCAGCTTGGGGGCGTATAGCAATCAGCCCCAGCATTTT
v_gene: TRBV10-3; abundance: -; j_gene: TRBJ2-2; d_gene: TRBD1; CDR3aa: CAISGTGREDTGELFF; CDR3nt: TGTGCCATCAGTGGGACAGGCCGCGAGGACACCGGGGAGCTGTTTTTT
v_gene: TRBV13; abundance: -; j_gene: TRBJ2-5; d_gene: -; CDR3aa: CASSLSLGGGAETQYF; CDR3nt: TGTGCCAGCAGCTTATCACTCGGTGGGGGGGCAGAGACCCAGTACTTC
v_gene: TRBV29-1; abundance: -; j_gene: TRBJ2-7; d_gene: -; CDR3aa: CSVEGGNRDEQYF; CDR3nt: TGCAGCGTTGAAGGGGGAAACAGGGACGAGCAGTACTTC
v_gene: TRBV6-5; abundance: few; j_gene: TRBJ2-5; d_gene: -; CDR3aa: CAIGGLQEAQYF; CDR3nt: TGTGCCATAGGTGGACTACAAGAGGCCCAGTACTTC
v_gene: TRBV19; abundance: -; j_gene: TRBJ2-2; d_gene: -; CDR3aa: CASSMIDRTGELFF; CDR3nt: TGTGCCAGTAGTATGATAGACAGGACCGGGGAGCTGTTTTTT
v_gene: TRBV11-3; abundance: -; j_gene: TRBJ2-1; d_gene: TRBD2; CDR3aa: CASSWGLAGVNEQFF; CDR3nt: TGTGCCAGCAGCTGGGGACTAGCGGGAGTCAATGAGCAGTTCTTC
v_gene: TRBV18; abundance: -; j_gene: TRBJ2-3; d_gene: TRBD1; CDR3aa: CASSPPATGLGTDTQYF; CDR3nt: TGTGCCAGCTCACCACCTGCGACAGGGCTCGGCACAGATACGCAGTATTTT